This TCR beta chain was observed in a study of blood T cell repertoires in COVID-19. Study information: Whether acute or convalescent, the COVID-19 samples came from the United States, Italy and Spain. T cells, B-cell-depleted T cells, or PBMCs supplied cDNA or gDNA.

Authors' data handling: Quantification of nucleated cells was approximated via reference gene primer amplification. Method: immunoSEQ multiplex PCR; TCRdb's copy keeps in-frame clones and lacks some. Clone size and the V and J calls come from that table; the DNA yielded D and trimming. The table shows over 150,000 clones, with approximately 90% occurring only once. This CDR3 is built from 15 residues. Germline CDR1 reads MGHDK; CDR2 reads SYGVNS. V trimming: 3 bases; J trimming: 5 bases; junction bases outside the gene matches: 8. The sample comprised peripheral blood. The source of this sequence is a man younger than 35 with acute or convalescent COVID-19. V and J are TRBV25-1 and TRBJ1-1; 8 bases are a match to TRBD1. CDR3 bases: TGTGCCAGCAGTGACCCCGACAGGGGAGTGACTGAAGCTTTCTTT. Its protein is CASSDPDRGVTEAFF.